This TCR beta chain was sequenced for a study of beta chain features in type 1 diabetes. Overall study findings and caveats: Possible PCR preference for shorter templates applied equally to patients and controls. Within each of all four CD4+ subsets, Type 1 diabetes patients had TCRB CDR3s that were moderately but significantly shorter.

All of the isolated RNA was reverse transcribed, so expressed TCRB transcripts were sequenced. Here immunoSEQ multiplex PCR was the method, and the copy in TCRdb shows in-frame clones only, minus some. The sample contains under 350,000 clones, less than 30% of which appear only once. Comments on this clone: Its antigen is currently unknown.

The CDR3 contains 16 residues. Germline V gives CDR1 SGHRS, CDR2 YFSETQ. The V gene lost 4 bases and the J gene lost 0 bases, with 14 bases spanning the gap. The chain has TRBV5-1 and TRBJ2-4; perhaps TRBD1 as D (6 bases). This sequence originates from a woman aged 30 to 39 with type 1 diabetes. The sample consisted of naive CD4+ T cells from blood. The CDR3 reads CASSPTDSIAKNIQYF. In nucleotides, the CDR3 is TGCGCCAGCAGCCCTACGGACAGCATAGCCAAAAACATTCAGTACTTC.